The rows below give T cell receptor beta chains drawn from one sample of a study of beta chain features in type 1 diabetes. The method was immunoSEQ multiplex PCR; TCRdb's version includes in-frame clones alone and lacks a portion of them. The sample holds 400,000 to 450,000 clones; about 15% are singletons and the top ten take approximately 0.035%. What was sequenced was naive CD4+ T cells from blood. The receptors were gathered from a man aged 25-45 years in good health. The conserved cysteine and the conserved F or W are not part of the CDR3 here. The order of the fields is J gene, clone size, V gene, CDR3 protein. For some rows the clone size is stated as once, few or many, or as a class when expanded; others skip it.

TRBJ1-1,.,TRBV5-6,ASSLISLRNTEAF
TRBJ2-5,.,TRBV30,AWSAGGKTQY
TRBJ1-2,.,TRBV28,ASRQIQGNIDYGYT
TRBJ1-6,.,TRBV5-6,ASSLGQDSPLH
TRBJ1-2,few,TRBV5-4,ASSLGPKGYT
TRBJ2-3,many,TRBV30,AWSPLGQATDTQY
TRBJ1-2,.,TRBV30,AWSKGTGYT
TRBJ1-1,few,TRBV20-1,SARQGPAT
TRBJ2-2,.,TRBV9,ASSPRGPILGELF
TRBJ2-6,few,TRBV11-3,ASSPFGANVLT
TRBJ2-1,few,TRBV20-1,SGKLEEQF
TRBJ2-3,.,TRBV30,AWSQGTSGTTDTQY
TRBJ2-4,.,TRBV9,ASSVGGDKNIQY
TRBJ1-2,few,TRBV4-2,ASMPGHARGYGYT
TRBJ2-2,.,TRBV18,ASSPRSLNTGELF
TRBJ2-7,.,TRBV13,ASSYGLAGGMEQY
TRBJ2-1,.,TRBV4-3,ASSQGQYNEQF
TRBJ1-1,.,TRBV10-3,AIRDTDRPAEAF
TRBJ2-3,many,TRBV25-1,ASSESTSTDTQY
TRBJ1-6,.,TRBV6-1,ASSEVENSPLH
TRBJ1-4,.,TRBV28,ASSLLGEWEKLF
TRBJ2-1,.,TRBV14,ASSQERTSLSYNEQF
TRBJ2-3,.,TRBV7-8,ASSLALGGTDTQY
TRBJ2-5,.,TRBV13,ASSPGIQETQY
TRBJ2-1,few,TRBV9,ASSVEHKVYNEQF
TRBJ2-3,.,TRBV14,ASSQGALGTQY
TRBJ2-3,few,TRBV4-1,ASSHAPSGQAGKERHTQY
TRBJ2-3,few,TRBV5-6,ASSRGSTDTQY
TRBJ2-3,.,TRBV4-3,ASSQVASGSADTQY
TRBJ2-1,.,TRBV4-1,ASSQDTTVKGNEQF
TRBJ2-6,.,TRBV14,ARSQGPHGANVLT
TRBJ1-1,.,TRBV5-1,ASSLVNRGRETEAF
TRBJ1-1,few,TRBV10-3,AISEKQGTREAF
TRBJ2-3,few,TRBV14,ASSQDLSDTQY
TRBJ2-5,few,TRBV20-1,SAAFVETQY
TRBJ2-6,.,TRBV7-9,ASSSWTSGSSSGANVLT
TRBJ1-2,.,TRBV11-2,ASSSTGKKGGYT
TRBJ2-3,.,TRBV9,ASSVAGLGSTDTQY
TRBJ1-1,.,TRBV10-3,AISQDRETEAF
TRBJ1-1,few,TRBV28,ASRNGQGLNTEAF
TRBJ2-7,.,TRBV6-6,ASSVITSGDSYEQY
TRBJ2-1,few,TRBV5-1,ASSLASAVSSYNEQF
TRBJ2-5,.,TRBV7-3,ASSPRTPSGAGETQY
TRBJ2-3,few,TRBV5-4,ASSPGGADTQY
TRBJ2-3,.,TRBV6-5,ASRDLRGTQY
TRBJ2-1,few,TRBV30,AWNILRRSNEQF
TRBJ2-3,.,TRBV11-2,ASSFAGMDTQY
TRBJ2-5,.,TRBV11-3,ASSLLAGGETQY
TRBJ2-1,few,TRBV9,ASSVDGGSYNEQF
TRBJ2-3,once,TRBV10-1,ASSDGGVVDTQY
TRBJ2-3,.,TRBV7-2,ALQAGGRGSSTDTQY
TRBJ1-3,few,TRBV7-2,ASSFTDRPPGNTIY
TRBJ2-4,few,TRBV30,AWSRGRYENIQY
TRBJ2-3,.,TRBV5-6,ASSLEPGRNTDTQY
TRBJ2-7,few,TRBV20-1,SVRGAYEQY
TRBJ1-5,few,TRBV18,ASSPVRQSNQPQH
TRBJ1-1,.,TRBV29-1,SGDTGATEAF
TRBJ2-1,few,TRBV7-2,ASRSGTGVYEQF
TRBJ2-2,.,TRBV2,ASSEEMAGELF
TRBJ2-1,.,TRBV5-1,ASSPGTGDYNEQF